This T cell receptor (beta chain) was profiled in a study of early T cells in non-severe SARS-CoV-2 infection. Study-wide background: Sequencing of unsorted whole blood was done on bulk RNA, leaving chains unpaired. The study, taken as a whole, reports: The study's VDJdb matching favored anti-spike CD8 responses and missed private and CD4 specificities.

TCRdb re-called the 5' RACE reads through MiXCR, storing one row per CDR3 protein. The table includes tens of thousands of distinct CDR3 sequences, 10% to 13% detected once. Germline V gene lookup returns CDR1 SQVTM and CDR2 ANQGSEA. The CDR3 length is 14 residues. With 7 bases clipped from V and 5 bases from J, the junction kept 9 bases outside the gene matches. The sample holds many counts of this clonotype. Its antigen is currently unknown. The chain is built from TRBV29-1 and TRBJ2-1; 9 bases are shared with TRBD1. The sequenced material came from whole blood. The sequence derives from an adult who was a healthcare worker with PCR-confirmed SARS-CoV-2 infection or an uninfected control (not recorded which). DNA for the CDR3: TGCAGCGCCGAAACGGACAGGGGCAACAATGAGCAGTTCTTC. It codes for CSAETDRGNNEQFF.